Given below is one T cell receptor beta chain in context. The data belong to a study of blood T cell repertoires in COVID-19. In the study overall: The samples span acute and convalescent COVID-19 from the United States, Italy and Spain. The cDNA or gDNA used as material had been derived from T cells, B-cell-depleted T cells, or PBMCs.

Losses at the gene ends were 0 bases for V and 1 base for J; bases not matched to a gene: 1. Per germline, CDR1 SGHRS and CDR2 YFSETQ. The CDR3 covers 17 residues. The protocol was immunoSEQ multiplex PCR, while the TCRdb copy is restricted to in-frame clones and leaves out a portion. The sample records about 39,000 clones, approximately 88% being singletons. The clonotype originates from a man aged 50 to 59 with active or convalescent COVID-19. The specimen was peripheral blood. The gene calls are TRBV5-1 and TRBJ2-5; 15 nucleotides line up with TRBD2. As DNA, the CDR3 is TGCGCCAGCAGCTTGGGGACTAGCGGGGGGGCCCAAGAGACCCAGTACTTC. Its protein is CASSLGTSGGAQETQYF.